A selection of T cell receptor beta chains follows, all from one sample in a study of T cells in tuberculosis. TCRdb's copy holds only in-frame clones and misses some; the assay was immunoSEQ multiplex PCR. The sample has approximately 46,000 clones, 90% to 95% seen once. The specimen was PBMCs, collected at tuberculosis diagnosis. The receptors stem from an adult with tuberculosis. Each CDR3 is given with its conserved first and last residue. A D gene is named only where the DNA matches it firmly. Clone sizes are given selectively: once, few, many, or a class where the clone is expanded.

V	size	D	J	DNA	CDR3
TRBV6-5	-	-	TRBJ2-1	TGTGCCAGCAGCCGCGCGGGTAGCCGCCAGTTCTTC	CASSRAGSRQFF
TRBV7-2	once	TRBD2	TRBJ2-7	TGTGCCAGCAGCTTAGGAGGACTAGGGACCTACGAGCAGTACTTC	CASSLGGLGTYEQYF
TRBV5-4	-	TRBD2	TRBJ2-1	TGTGCCAGCAGCTTAGGCGGAGCGGGAGTATTTCCGGACAATGAGCAGTTCTTC	CASSLGGAGVFPDNEQFF
TRBV6-1	-	-	TRBJ2-7	TGTGCCAGCAGTGAATCCTTCGCGGGGTACGAGCAGTACTTC	CASSESFAGYEQYF
TRBV10-2	-	TRBD2	TRBJ2-1	TGCGCCAGCAGGGACCGGCTAGCGGGTTACAATGAGCAGTTCTTC	CASRDRLAGYNEQFF
TRBV7-9	-	TRBD1	TRBJ2-1	TGTGCCAGCAGTTCCAACAGGGGGCGGAACAAGCAGTTCTTC	CASSSNRGRNKQFF
TRBV6-5	-	TRBD2	TRBJ2-1	TGTGCCACCAAGGGACTAGCGGGGACGAGCAATGAGCAGTTCTTC	CATKGLAGTSNEQFF
TRBV5-6	-	-	TRBJ2-6	TGTGCCAGCAGCTTAGAACAGGCACCTGGGGCCAACGTCCTGACTTTC	CASSLEQAPGANVLTF
TRBV21-1	-	-	TRBJ2-7	TGTGCCAGCATAGCGCGGGGAGGACGGCACTACGAGCAGTACTTC	CASIARGGRHYEQYF
TRBV9	-	TRBD2	TRBJ2-3	TGTGCCAGCAGCCCGCACGGGGGACTAGGCCCGAACACAGATACGCAGTATTTT	CASSPHGGLGPNTDTQYF
TRBV28	-	-	TRBJ2-6	TGTGCCAGTGGGGAGCTAAGCTCTGGGGCCAACGTCCTGACTTTC	CASGELSSGANVLTF
TRBV19	-	TRBD1	TRBJ1-2	TGTGCCAGTACTCGGACAGGGGTATACTATGGCTACACCTTC	CASTRTGVYYGYTF
TRBV9	medium-sized	-	TRBJ2-2	TGTGCCAGCAGCGACCGGGACTTTAACACCGGGGAGCTGTTTTTT	CASSDRDFNTGELFF
TRBV5-4	once	-	TRBJ1-2	TGTGCCAGCAGCTTGGGATGGGACACCTATGGCTACACCTTC	CASSLGWDTYGYTF
TRBV10-1	-	-	TRBJ2-7	TGCGCCAGCAGTGAAGGCGGAGAGAGGAACGAGCAGTACTTC	CASSEGGERNEQYF